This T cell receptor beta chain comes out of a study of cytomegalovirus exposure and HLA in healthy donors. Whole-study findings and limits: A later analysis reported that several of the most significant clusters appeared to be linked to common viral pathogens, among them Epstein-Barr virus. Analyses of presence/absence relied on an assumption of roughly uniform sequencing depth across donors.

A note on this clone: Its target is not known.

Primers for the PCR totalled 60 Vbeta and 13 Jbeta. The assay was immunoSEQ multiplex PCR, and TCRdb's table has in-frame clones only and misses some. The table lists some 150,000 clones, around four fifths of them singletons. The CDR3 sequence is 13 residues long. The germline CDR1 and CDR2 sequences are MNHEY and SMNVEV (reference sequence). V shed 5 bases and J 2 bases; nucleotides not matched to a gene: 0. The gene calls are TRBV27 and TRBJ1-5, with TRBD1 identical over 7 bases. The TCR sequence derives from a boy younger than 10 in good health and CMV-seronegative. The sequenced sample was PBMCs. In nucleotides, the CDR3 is TGTGCCAGCAGTACAGGGGGCAATCAGCCCCAGCATTTT. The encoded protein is CASSTGGNQPQHF.